This TCR beta chain appears in the sequencing data of a study of shared clonotypes between healthy human individuals. Whole-study results and caveats: Non-shared clonotypes were found to have lower generation probabilities than the clonotypes that were shared by all four of the sorted-subset donors.

For each subset, genomic DNA was distributed in equal portions over several immunoSEQ plates. Measured with immunoSEQ multiplex PCR; TCRdb has only the in-frame clones, and not every one. This sample has about 1.5 million clones, with 98% found just once. Germline assignment: CDR1 MNHNY and CDR2 SVGAGI (reference sequence). The CDR3 loop spans 16 amino acids. V shed 0 bases and J 4 bases; nucleotides not matched to a gene: 5. Note on this clone: Its specificity is not known.

V usage is TRBV6-6 and J usage is TRBJ2-7, with TRBD1 identical over 11 bases. The sequence came from a man aged 25-45 years in good health. The sequenced material came from naive CD4+ T cells sorted from blood. The subset is: CD45RA+ positively selected. CDR3 loop: CASSYSGTGGSYEQYF. CDR3 DNA sequence: TGTGCCAGCAGTTACTCAGGGACAGGGGGTTCGTACGAGCAGTACTTC.